This TCR beta chain was captured by sequencing in a study of blood T cell repertoires in COVID-19. The germline V gene encodes CDR1 LGHDT and CDR2 YNNKEL (reference sequence). This CDR3 comprises 20 residues. Between the trimmed V and J ends, which lost 3 bases and 2 bases, there was a span of 29 bases. Libraries were prepared by immunoSEQ multiplex PCR; TCRdb keeps only in-frame clonotypes and omits some of them. This table holds around 170,000 clones, around four fifths found once. This receptor was identified in a woman in her sixties or seventies with COVID-19, enrolled during active disease. The rearrangement uses TRBV3-1 (or the pseudogene TRBV3-2) and TRBJ2-7; no clear D. Sequenced sample: peripheral blood. The CDR3 here is CASSHFLFLIQDTGTYEQYF. The CDR3 nucleotides are TGTGCCAGCAGCCATTTCCTGTTCCTAATCCAAGACACTGGAACCTACGAGCAGTACTTC.